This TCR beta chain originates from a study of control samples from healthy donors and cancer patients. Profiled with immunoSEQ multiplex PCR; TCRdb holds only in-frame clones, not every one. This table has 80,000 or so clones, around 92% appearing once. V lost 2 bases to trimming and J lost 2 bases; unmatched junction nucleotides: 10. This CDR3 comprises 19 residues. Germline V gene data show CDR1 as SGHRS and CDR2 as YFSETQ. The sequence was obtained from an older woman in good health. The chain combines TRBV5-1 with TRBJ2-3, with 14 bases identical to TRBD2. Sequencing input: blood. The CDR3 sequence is CASSFPGLAGELYTDTQYF. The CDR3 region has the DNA TGCGCCAGCAGCTTTCCGGGACTAGCGGGGGAACTATACACAGATACGCAGTATTTT. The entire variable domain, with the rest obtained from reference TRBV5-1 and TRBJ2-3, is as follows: KAGVTQTPRYLIKTRGQQVTLSCSPISGHRSVSWYQQTPGQGLQFLFEYFSETQRNKGNFPGRFSGRQFSNSRSEMNVSTLELGDSALYLCASSFPGLAGELYTDTQYFGPGTRLTVL.